A selection of T cell receptor beta chains follows, all from one sample in a study of blood T cell repertoires in COVID-19. TCRdb keeps only in-frame clones here, not all; method: immunoSEQ multiplex PCR. This table has around 310,000 clones, over 75% appearing once. Material for sequencing was PBMCs or T cells enriched from blood (not recorded which). The receptor set was obtained from a man in his thirties or forties who had recovered from COVID-19. The CDR3 runs from the conserved cysteine through the conserved F or W. For some rows the clone size is stated as once, few or many, or as a class when expanded; others skip it.

once	TRBJ2-3	TRBV6-5	CASSLIYAVLDTQYF
NA	TRBJ2-3	TRBV5-1	CASSLDDGGTDTQYF
NA	TRBJ2-7	TRBV16	CASSQSPGSEQYF
NA	TRBJ1-6	TRBV5-5	CASSLWPGEGSPLHF
NA	TRBJ2-7	TRBV5-5	CASSLSGGPDYEQYF
NA	TRBJ1-2	TRBV30	CAWSDDRYGYTF
once	TRBJ2-2	TRBV19	CASSIQGLRKNTGELFF
NA	TRBJ2-7	TRBV5-4	CASSSTYEQYF
NA	TRBJ1-1	TRBV5-1	CASSSSGTGIEAFF
NA	TRBJ1-2	TRBV12-3/TRBV12-4	CASSPGQHYGYTF
once	TRBJ2-1	TRBV4-1	CASSQDAGSGNEQFF
NA	TRBJ1-3	TRBV3-1/TRBV3-2	CASSQGSYSGNTIYF
NA	TRBJ2-7	TRBV6-6	CASTHGGGDEQYF
NA	TRBJ1-2	TRBV5-1	CASSLDGGASRGYTF
NA	TRBJ1-1	TRBV18	CASSPTGEMNTEAFF